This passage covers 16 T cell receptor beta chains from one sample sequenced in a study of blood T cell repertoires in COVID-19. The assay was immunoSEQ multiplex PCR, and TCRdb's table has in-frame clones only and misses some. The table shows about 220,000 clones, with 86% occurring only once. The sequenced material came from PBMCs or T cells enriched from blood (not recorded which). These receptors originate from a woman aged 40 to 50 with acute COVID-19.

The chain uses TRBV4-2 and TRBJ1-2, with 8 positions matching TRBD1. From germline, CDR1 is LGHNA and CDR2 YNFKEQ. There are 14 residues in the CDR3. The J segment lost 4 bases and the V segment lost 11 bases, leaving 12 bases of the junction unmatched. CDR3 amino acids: CASTPPTGGYGYTF. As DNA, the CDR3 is TGTGCCTCCACCCCTCCTACAGGGGGCTATGGCTACACCTTC.

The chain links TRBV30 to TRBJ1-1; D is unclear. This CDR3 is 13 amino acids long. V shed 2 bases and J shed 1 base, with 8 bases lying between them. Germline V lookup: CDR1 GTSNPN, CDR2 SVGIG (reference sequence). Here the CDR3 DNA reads TGTGCCTGGAGTTTCGCGGGGAACACTGAAGCTTTCTTT. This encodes CAWSFAGNTEAFF.

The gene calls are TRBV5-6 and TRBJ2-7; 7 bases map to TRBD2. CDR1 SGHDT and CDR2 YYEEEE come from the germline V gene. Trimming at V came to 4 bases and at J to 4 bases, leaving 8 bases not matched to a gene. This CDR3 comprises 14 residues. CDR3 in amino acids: CASSNREALYEQYV. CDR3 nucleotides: TGTGCCAGCAGCAACCGGGAGGCCTTATACGAGCAGTACGTC.

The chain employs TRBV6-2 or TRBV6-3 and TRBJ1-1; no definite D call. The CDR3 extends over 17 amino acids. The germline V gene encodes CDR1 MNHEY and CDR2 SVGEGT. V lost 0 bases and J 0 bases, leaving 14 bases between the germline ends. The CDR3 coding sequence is TGTGCCAGCAGTTACTCAATGTTGGAGCCCTTGAACACTGAAGCTTTCTTT. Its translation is CASSYSMLEPLNTEAFF.

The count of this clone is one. The CDR3 reads CASSLDSEKLFF. In DNA form, the CDR3 reads TGTGCCAGCAGCTTAGACAGCGAAAAACTGTTTTTT. The V gene is TRBV7-9, the J gene TRBJ1-4, with D unclear. V was clipped by 1 base and J by 8 bases, with 5 bases between them. CDR3 length equals 12 residues. Germline loops: CDR1 SEHNR, CDR2 FQNEAQ (reference sequence).

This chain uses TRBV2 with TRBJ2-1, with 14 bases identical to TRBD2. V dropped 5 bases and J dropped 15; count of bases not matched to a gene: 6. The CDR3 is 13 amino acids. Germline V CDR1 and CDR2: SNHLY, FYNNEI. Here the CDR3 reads CASSIRTSGGSFF. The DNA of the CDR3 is TGTGCCAGCAGTATACGGACTAGCGGGGGGTCGTTCTTC.

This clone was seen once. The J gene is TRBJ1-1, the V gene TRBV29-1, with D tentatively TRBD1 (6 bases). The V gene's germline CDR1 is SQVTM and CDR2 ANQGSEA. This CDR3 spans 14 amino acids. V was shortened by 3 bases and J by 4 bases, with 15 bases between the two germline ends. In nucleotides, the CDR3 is TGCAGCGTTGATGATACAGGGAAGACCACTGAAGCTTTCTTT. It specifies CSVDDTGKTTEAFF.

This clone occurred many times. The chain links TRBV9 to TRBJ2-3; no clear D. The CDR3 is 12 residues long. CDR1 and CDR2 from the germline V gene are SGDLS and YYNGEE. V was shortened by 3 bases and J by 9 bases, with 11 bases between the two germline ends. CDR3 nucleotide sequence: TGTGCCAGCAGCGCCGTTGACACCACGCAGTATTTT. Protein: CASSAVDTTQYF.

The CDR3: CASSQDGSREGYTF. CDR3 sequence (DNA): TGCGCCAGCAGCCAAGATGGATCTCGGGAGGGCTACACCTTC. The V and J genes are TRBV4-1 and TRBJ1-2, with D unclear. CDR1 and CDR2 from the germline V gene are MGHRA and YSYEKL. V was pared by 0 bases and J by 8 bases, with 13 bases between. CDR3 length: 14 amino acids.

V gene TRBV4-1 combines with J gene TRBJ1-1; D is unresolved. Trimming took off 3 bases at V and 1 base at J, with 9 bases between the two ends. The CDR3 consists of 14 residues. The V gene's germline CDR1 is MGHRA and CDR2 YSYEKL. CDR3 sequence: CASSHLTRNTEAFF. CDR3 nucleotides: TGCGCCAGCAGCCACCTAACTCGGAACACTGAAGCTTTCTTT.

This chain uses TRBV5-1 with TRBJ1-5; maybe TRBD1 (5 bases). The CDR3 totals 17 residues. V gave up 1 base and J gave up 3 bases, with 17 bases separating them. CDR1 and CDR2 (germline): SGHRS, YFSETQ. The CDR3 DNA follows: TGCGCCAGCAGCTTGTCTGGTGGGGCAACCCACAATCAGCCCCAGCATTTT. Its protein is CASSLSGGATHNQPQHF.

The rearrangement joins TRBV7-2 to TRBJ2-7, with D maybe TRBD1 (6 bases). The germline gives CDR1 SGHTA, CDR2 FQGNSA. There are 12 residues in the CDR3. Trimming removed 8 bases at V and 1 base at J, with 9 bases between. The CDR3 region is CASRTASYEQYF. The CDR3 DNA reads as TGTGCCAGCCGGACAGCTTCCTACGAGCAGTACTTC.

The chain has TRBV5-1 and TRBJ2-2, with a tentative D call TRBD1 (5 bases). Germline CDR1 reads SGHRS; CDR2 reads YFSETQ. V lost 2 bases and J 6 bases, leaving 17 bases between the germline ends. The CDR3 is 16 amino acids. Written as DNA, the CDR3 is TGCGCCAGCAGCTTATCCAGGGTATACCTCGCCGGGGAGCTGTTTTTT. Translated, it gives CASSLSRVYLAGELFF.

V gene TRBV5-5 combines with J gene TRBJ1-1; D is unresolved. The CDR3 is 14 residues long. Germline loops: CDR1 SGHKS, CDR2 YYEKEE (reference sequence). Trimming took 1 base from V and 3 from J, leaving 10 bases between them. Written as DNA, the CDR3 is TGTGCCAGCAGCTTGAACCCAGTCTACACTGAAGCTTTCTTT. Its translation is CASSLNPVYTEAFF.

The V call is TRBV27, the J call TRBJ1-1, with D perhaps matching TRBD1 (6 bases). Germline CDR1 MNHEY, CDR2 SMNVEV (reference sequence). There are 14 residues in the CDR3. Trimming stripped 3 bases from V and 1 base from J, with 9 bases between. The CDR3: CASSLARGNTEAFF. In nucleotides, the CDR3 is TGTGCCAGCAGTTTGGCCAGGGGGAACACTGAAGCTTTCTTT.

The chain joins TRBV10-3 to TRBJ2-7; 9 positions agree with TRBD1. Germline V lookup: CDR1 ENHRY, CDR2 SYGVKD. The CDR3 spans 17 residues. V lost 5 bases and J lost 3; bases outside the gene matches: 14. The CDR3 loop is CAISLYGSGQGNYEQYF. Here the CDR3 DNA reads TGTGCCATCAGTCTATATGGATCGGGACAGGGAAACTACGAGCAGTACTTC.